The 7 T cell receptor beta chains below come from one sample, sequenced in a study of beta chain features in type 1 diabetes. For these receptors, no antigen is known. Sequenced material consisted of expressed TCRB transcripts (all of the isolated RNA was reverse transcribed). Measured with immunoSEQ multiplex PCR; TCRdb has only the in-frame clones, and not every one. The sample lists 600,000 to 750,000 clones; roughly 12% were seen once. Whole-study results and caveats: All four CD4+ subsets of Type 1 diabetes patients contained TCRB CDR3s that were moderately but significantly shorter.

Input material: naive CD4+ T cells from blood. The receptors here all came from a man in his thirties or forties with type 1 diabetes.

V and J are TRBV6-6 and TRBJ1-5, with D hard to call. The V gene's germline CDR1 is MNHNY and CDR2 SVGAGI (reference sequence). Trimming cost V 11 bases and J 7 bases, with 18 bases left between them. The CDR3 length is 13 residues. CDR3 DNA sequence: TGTGCCGTCACGAGGGAAAGGGTGCAGCCCCAGCATTTT. Translating gives CAVTRERVQPQHF.

The chain employs TRBV7-9 and TRBJ1-2; TRBD1 matches at 9 bases. The CDR3 runs to 15 residues. The V gene end was trimmed by 5 bases and the J gene end by 4 bases; junction bases not matched to a gene: 8. CDR1 and CDR2 from the germline V gene are SEHNR and FQNEAQ (reference sequence). The CDR3 loop reads CASSTGDREGYGYTF. CDR3 bases: TGTGCCAGCAGCACGGGGGACAGGGAAGGCTATGGCTACACCTTC.

The chain has TRBV7-2 and TRBJ2-1; 10 bases are shared with TRBD2. This CDR3 is built from 15 residues. V lost 5 bases to trimming and J lost 5 bases; unmatched junction nucleotides: 6. Per the germline V gene, CDR1 is SGHTA and CDR2 is FQGNSA. In nucleotides, the CDR3 is TGTGCCAGCAGCCCCCCTAGCGGGGGAGACAATGAGCAGTTCTTC. It translates to CASSPPSGGDNEQFF.

This clone has more than one count but fewer than ten. V and J are TRBV5-1 and TRBJ2-3, with TRBD1 identical over 7 bases. Germline V gene sequence: CDR1 SGHRS, CDR2 YFSETQ. V shed 3 bases, J shed 10 bases, and the junction held 5 bases outside the gene matches. The CDR3 length is 12 residues. The CDR3 sequence: CASSSSTGPQYF. DNA of the CDR3: TGCGCCAGCAGCTCCTCGACAGGGCCGCAGTATTTT.

This clone came up a few times. Other DNA variants within this sample encode the same CDR3. The chain joins TRBV9 to TRBJ2-3; TRBD1 might be the D (5 bases). Germline CDR1 and CDR2: SGDLS and YYNGEE. V lost 0 bases, J lost 0 bases, and 8 bases lay in between. The CDR3 spans 15 residues. In nucleotides, the CDR3 is TGTGCCAGCAGCGTAGGGCAGGGCAGCACAGATACGCAGTATTTT. Translation: CASSVGQGSTDTQYF.

The chain has TRBV16 and TRBJ1-1; D is uncertain. Per germline, CDR1 KGHSY and CDR2 FQNENV. The CDR3 spans 15 residues. The germline V and J ends were trimmed by 4 bases and 3 bases, with 15 bases remaining between them. The chain's CDR3 is CASSPTRAGDTEAFF. CDR3 nucleotide sequence: TGTGCCAGCAGCCCCACCCGGGCTGGGGACACTGAAGCTTTCTTT.

The chain combines TRBV6-1 with TRBJ2-5, with 8 bases aligning to TRBD1. CDR3 length: 15 amino acids. Trimming removed 2 bases from V and 5 bases from J; junction bases left unmatched: 7. Per the germline V gene, CDR1 is MNHNS and CDR2 is SASEGT. Here the CDR3 DNA reads TGTGCCAGCAGTGAATGGGGACAGGTTCGGGAGACCCAGTACTTC. Translating gives CASSEWGQVRETQYF.